Following are 28 T cell receptor beta chains from one sample sequenced in a study of T-cell reconstitution after alpha-beta-depleted transplantation in children. This sample's TCRbeta library carried unique molecular identifier barcodes. TCRdb redid the calling of the PCR reads with MiXCR, one entry per CDR3 protein. The table has roughly 100,000 distinct CDR3 sequences, about 6% seen once; the top ten hold about 6%. The source material was PBMCs, mostly from graft donor cells, sampled 60 days after TCRalphabeta/CD19-depleted stem cell transplant. Every receptor here comes from a female patient between 2 and 15 years old who had a stem cell transplant for Fanconi anemia, so the T cells may come from the graft donor.

This clonotype was counted between two and nine times. V is TRBV18 and J is TRBJ2-7; a weak D match, TRBD2 (7 bases). This CDR3 has 14 amino acids. Germline V CDR1 and CDR2: KGHSH, LQKENI. V gave up 2 bases and J gave up 7 bases, with 15 bases separating them. This CDR3 reads CASSPVGGPREQYF. The CDR3 nucleotides are TGTGCCAGCTCACCAGTCGGGGGGCCTAGGGAGCAGTACTTC.

This clonotype has a count of ten or more. The CDR3 protein is CSARDQAGGPETQYF. CDR3 nucleotides: TGCAGTGCTAGAGATCAGGCGGGGGGGCCGGAGACCCAGTACTTC. J is TRBJ2-5 and V is TRBV20-1; 9 bases line up with TRBD2. V was clipped by 0 bases and J by 5 bases; unmatched bases: 7. Germline CDR1 reads DFQATT; CDR2 reads SNEGSKA (reference sequence). This CDR3 has 15 residues.

This clonotype has just a few counts. The chain links TRBV25-1 to TRBJ2-3, with TRBD2 matching over 13 bases. The germline CDR1 and CDR2 sequences are MGHDK and SYGVNS. V dropped 4 bases and J dropped 4; count of bases not matched to a gene: 5. The CDR3 extends over 16 amino acids. The CDR3 sequence: CASSGTSGGGADTQYF. In nucleotides, the CDR3 is TGTGCCAGCAGTGGCACTAGCGGGGGGGGTGCAGATACGCAGTATTTT.

At least ten counts were recorded for this clonotype. V is TRBV7-9 and J is TRBJ1-2; a weak D match, TRBD1 (5 bases). Germline V gene sequence: CDR1 SEHNR, CDR2 FQNEAQ (reference sequence). The CDR3 runs 15 residues. The V end lost 0 bases, the J end lost 8 bases, and 16 bases lay between the germline ends. The chain's CDR3 is CASSLAWAGRGGYTF. In nucleotides, the CDR3 is TGTGCCAGCAGCTTAGCCTGGGCAGGGCGAGGCGGCTACACCTTC.

This clonotype was seen repeatedly, ten times or more. The chain couples TRBV3-1 to TRBJ2-7; D unclear. V was clipped by 3 bases and J by 0 bases, with 18 bases between them. The germline gives CDR1 LGHDT, CDR2 YNNKEL (reference sequence). The CDR3 is 17 residues long. CDR3 nucleotide sequence: TGTGCCAGCAGCCAGTTTTCCTCAGGTTCAAGCTCCTACGAGCAGTACTTC. Translated: CASSQFSSGSSSYEQYF.

This clonotype was counted at least ten times. The V and J genes are TRBV5-1 and TRBJ2-7; 8 nucleotides align to TRBD1. Germline assignment: CDR1 SGHRS and CDR2 YFSETQ. V lost 5 bases and J lost 0; bases outside the gene matches: 4. The CDR3 has 14 amino acids. The DNA of the CDR3 is TGCGCCAGCAGACCCGACAGGGGCTCCTACGAGCAGTACTTC. As protein: CASRPDRGSYEQYF.

This clonotype was detected many times. V and J are TRBV6-2 or TRBV6-3 and TRBJ2-5; 9 bases fit TRBD1. CDR1 is MNHEY, CDR2 SVGEGT, per germline. This CDR3 spans 16 amino acids. V gave up 2 bases and J gave up 4 bases; unmatched junction bases: 8. In DNA form, the CDR3 reads TGTGCCAGCAGTTACGTACCGGGACAGGGAGTAGAGACCCAGTACTTC. Its protein is CASSYVPGQGVETQYF.

This clonotype occurred many times. This chain links TRBV18 with TRBJ2-1; perhaps D is TRBD1 or TRBD2 (5 bases each). Germline CDR1 reads KGHSH; CDR2 reads LQKENI. The CDR3 loop spans 15 amino acids. The ends were cut back, 3 bases at V and 8 bases at J, with 17 bases in the middle. The CDR3 nucleotides read TGTGCCAGCTCACCTCAATACCGTGGGGGTCATGAGCAGTTCTTC. Its protein product is CASSPQYRGGHEQFF.

This clonotype came up a few times. The chain is built from TRBV5-1 and TRBJ2-3; 7 positions agree with TRBD2. CDR3 length: 16 amino acids. V gave up 2 bases and J gave up 2 bases; unmatched junction bases: 8. In germline, CDR1 is SGHRS, CDR2 YFSETQ. The CDR3 bases are TGCGCCAGCAGCTTACCGCTTAGCGGGTCCACAGATACGCAGTATTTT. It specifies CASSLPLSGSTDTQYF.

This clonotype appeared a few times. The chain carries TRBV25-1 and TRBJ1-1; D unclear. The CDR3 length is 11 residues. Trimming pared 6 bases from V and 5 bases from J, leaving 7 bases between. The germline V gene has CDR1 MGHDK and CDR2 SYGVNS. This chain's CDR3 is CASRGRTEAFF. CDR3 nucleotide sequence: TGTGCCAGCAGGGGAAGGACTGAAGCTTTCTTT.

This clonotype was seen at least ten times. V gene TRBV10-2 combines with J gene TRBJ2-7; 9 bases line up with TRBD1. Trimming at V came to 2 bases and at J to 2 bases, leaving 4 bases not matched to a gene. The CDR3 runs to 15 residues. From germline, CDR1 is WSHSY and CDR2 SAAADI. The CDR3 reads CASSEPGTGTYEQYF. In nucleotides, the CDR3 is TGCGCCAGCAGTGAGCCCGGGACAGGGACCTACGAGCAGTACTTC.

The gene calls are TRBV10-3 and TRBJ2-3; 14 nucleotides line up with TRBD2. The CDR3 runs to 18 residues. CDR1 and CDR2 (germline): ENHRY, SYGVKD. After removal of 6 bases from V and 1 base from J, the junction contained 9 bases not matched to a gene. The CDR3 protein is CAISATSGGASGTDTQYF. The DNA for the CDR3 is TGTGCCATCAGCGCGACTAGCGGGGGGGCTTCCGGCACAGATACGCAGTATTTT.

The CDR3 bases are TGCGCCAGCAGCTTGATGGCTGGGGGGTCCGCCGGGGAGCTGTTTTTT. Amino acid sequence: CASSLMAGGSAGELFF. The gene calls are TRBV5-1 and TRBJ2-2; maybe TRBD2 (6 bases). In germline, CDR1 is SGHRS, CDR2 YFSETQ. This CDR3 is 16 amino acids long. V was trimmed by 1 base and J by 6 bases, leaving 16 bases between them. Supplemented by reference TRBV5-1 and TRBJ2-2, the full variable domain reads KAGVTQTPRYLIKTRGQQVTLSCSPISGHRSVSWYQQTPGQGLQFLFEYFSETQRNKGNFPGRFSGRQFSNSRSEMNVSTLELGDSALYLCASSLMAGGSAGELFFGEGSRLTVL.

This clonotype was seen at least ten times. V gene TRBV7-9 combines with J gene TRBJ2-4; TRBD1 matches 8 bases. Germline trimming cut 4 bases from V and 0 bases from J; bases unmatched to any gene: 14. CDR1 is SEHNR, CDR2 FQNEAQ, per germline (reference sequence). The CDR3 covers 19 residues. In DNA, the CDR3 is TGTGCCAGCAGCTCCGGACAGGGTAGTGGGACCCTAGCCAAAAACATTCAGTACTTC. It is translated as CASSSGQGSGTLAKNIQYF.

This clonotype was detected a few times. V usage is TRBV12-3 or TRBV12-4 and J usage is TRBJ1-2, with D possibly being TRBD1 (5 bases). V lost 2 bases, J lost 3 bases, and 13 bases lay in between. This CDR3 comprises 15 residues. The chain's CDR3 is CASSLSGRVDYGYTF. CDR3 bases: TGTGCCAGCAGTTTAAGTGGCAGGGTGGACTATGGCTACACCTTC.

This clonotype appeared many times. The gene calls are TRBV7-9 and TRBJ2-7; 11 positions agree with TRBD2. Germline CDR1 is SEHNR and CDR2 is FQNEAQ (reference sequence). The CDR3 extends over 14 amino acids. V dropped 5 bases and J dropped 3; count of bases not matched to a gene: 3. CDR3 amino acids: CASSTGTSGYEQYF. The CDR3 nucleotides are TGTGCCAGCAGCACCGGGACTAGCGGCTACGAGCAGTACTTC. Using reference TRBV7-9 and TRBJ2-7 for the parts outside the CDR3, the full variable domain is DTGVSQNPRHKITKRGQNVTFRCDPISEHNRLYWYRQTLGQGPEFLTYFQNEAQLEKSRLLSDRFSAERPKGSFSTLEIQRTEQGDSAMYLCASSTGTSGYEQYFGPGTRLTVT.

This clonotype was detected many times. The V and J genes are TRBV9 and TRBJ2-5, with a tentative D call TRBD2 (6 bases). CDR1 is SGDLS, CDR2 YYNGEE, per germline. This CDR3 contains 13 residues. Deletions cut 1 base from V and 5 bases from J, with 9 bases between. The CDR3 sequence: CASSVSGRETQYF. The CDR3 DNA is TGTGCCAGCAGCGTATCAGGGAGGGAGACCCAGTACTTC. Combining the CDR3 with reference TRBV9 and TRBJ2-5 gives the whole variable domain DSGVTQTPKHLITATGQRVTLRCSPRSGDLSVYWYQQSLDQGLQFLIQYYNGEERAKGNILERFSAQQFPDLHSELNLSSLELGDSALYFCASSVSGRETQYFGPGTRLLVL.

The CDR3 DNA follows: TGTGCCAGTAGTATAGCGGGATACTCTGGGGCCAACGTCCTGACTTTC. It is translated as CASSIAGYSGANVLTF. The J gene is TRBJ2-6, the V gene TRBV19, with a possible D match to TRBD2 (5 bases). Germline V lookup: CDR1 LNHDA, CDR2 SQIVND (reference sequence). V was shortened by 1 base and J by 0 bases, with 7 bases between the two germline ends. This CDR3 region has 16 residues.

J is TRBJ2-3 and V is TRBV28; 9 positions match TRBD2. Germline CDR1 reads MDHEN; CDR2 reads SYDVKM. V lost 4 bases, J lost 3 bases, and 20 bases stayed unmatched. The CDR3 is 20 amino acids. The CDR3 region has the DNA TGTGCCAGCAGTTATTTGGGACAGTCATTTCCGGGACTAGCAACAGATACGCAGTATTTT. Translation gives CASSYLGQSFPGLATDTQYF.

This clonotype was seen a handful of times. J is TRBJ1-6 and V is TRBV5-1; D possibly corresponds to TRBD1 (6 bases). CDR1 SGHRS and CDR2 YFSETQ come from the germline V gene. This CDR3 is built from 15 residues. V was cut by 1 base and J by 7 bases, with 12 bases left in between. CDR3 sequence reads: CASSLNREGNSPLHF. CDR3 DNA sequence: TGCGCCAGCAGCTTGAACAGGGAAGGCAATTCACCCCTCCACTTT.

This clonotype appeared many times. This chain joins TRBV5-1 and TRBJ2-1; D not resolved. The CDR3 is 14 residues long. Germline V gene sequence: CDR1 SGHRS, CDR2 YFSETQ. V was pared by 2 bases and J by 4 bases, with 10 bases between. CDR3 DNA: TGCGCCAGCAGCTTCGACATATCTTACAATGAGCAGTTCTTC. Protein: CASSFDISYNEQFF.

In its sample, this clonotype was seen many times. The V call is TRBV9, the J call TRBJ2-3; 11 bases align to TRBD2. This CDR3 is built from 14 residues. The trim removed 8 bases at V and 2 bases at J, leaving 4 bases unmatched. The germline V gene encodes CDR1 SGDLS and CDR2 YYNGEE. This chain's CDR3 is CASNSGGATDTQYF. The CDR3 nucleotides are TGTGCCAGTAATAGCGGGGGGGCCACAGATACGCAGTATTTT. Full variable domain (missing parts from reference TRBV9 and TRBJ2-3): DSGVTQTPKHLITATGQRVTLRCSPRSGDLSVYWYQQSLDQGLQFLIQYYNGEERAKGNILERFSAQQFPDLHSELNLSSLELGDSALYFCASNSGGATDTQYFGPGTRLTVL.

Many counts were recorded for this clonotype. The V call is TRBV12-3 or TRBV12-4, the J call TRBJ2-3, with D unclear. V was trimmed by 5 bases and J by 1 base, leaving 13 bases between them. The CDR3 runs to 15 residues. CDR3 protein: CASSAAMIRTDTQYF. CDR3 sequence (DNA): TGTGCCAGCAGTGCCGCTATGATTCGCACAGATACGCAGTATTTT.

The table lists this clonotype with a few counts. The chain joins TRBV7-9 to TRBJ2-4; D remains unclear. Germline CDR1 reads SEHNR; CDR2 reads FQNEAQ (reference sequence). There are 15 residues in the CDR3. V gave up 6 bases and J gave up 4 bases, with 16 bases separating them. Here the CDR3 DNA reads TGTGCCAGCAGTCCAAGAGGCAGCTATAAAAACATTCAGTACTTC. Translated: CASSPRGSYKNIQYF.

The chain links TRBV7-3 to TRBJ1-4, with unresolved D. V was trimmed by 0 bases and J by 0 bases, leaving 11 bases between them. The CDR3 has 17 amino acids. CDR1 and CDR2 from the germline V gene are SGHTA and FQGTGA. The CDR3 here is CASSLTGRAATNEKLFF. DNA of the CDR3: TGTGCCAGCAGCTTAACCGGCAGAGCGGCAACTAATGAAAAACTGTTTTTT.

In its sample, this clonotype was seen a few times. V and J are TRBV7-9 and TRBJ2-5; D gene unclear. This CDR3 region has 14 residues. CDR1 and CDR2 from the germline V gene are SEHNR and FQNEAQ (reference sequence). V lost 0 bases to trimming and J lost 4 bases, with 9 bases between them. The CDR3 protein is CASSLARVSETQYF. CDR3 nucleotide sequence: TGTGCCAGCAGCTTAGCCCGGGTATCAGAGACCCAGTACTTC.

Many counts were recorded for this clonotype. The chain couples TRBV28 to TRBJ1-2; possible D gene TRBD1, 5 bases. Trimming pared 10 bases from V and 4 bases from J, leaving 16 bases between. The CDR3 extends over 13 amino acids. Germline V gives CDR1 MDHEN, CDR2 SYDVKM. CDR3 sequence: CATFTTATYGYTF. The CDR3 nucleotides are TGTGCCACCTTTACGACAGCCACCTATGGCTACACCTTC.

Only a few counts were recorded for this clonotype. The V and J genes are TRBV7-9 and TRBJ2-2; 7 bases align to TRBD2. V gave up 5 bases and J gave up 5 bases; unmatched junction bases: 8. The CDR3 length is 15 residues. The V gene's germline CDR1 is SEHNR and CDR2 FQNEAQ (reference sequence). The CDR3 region is CASSPSGGRTGELFF. The CDR3 bases are TGTGCCAGCAGCCCCTCGGGGGGAAGGACCGGGGAGCTGTTTTTT.